This section outlines one T cell receptor (beta chain) sequence together with its context. As yet, its antigen is unknown. The read ends 3 residues early relative to the CDR3; the germline J gene fills the gap. Assay used: immunoSEQ multiplex PCR; TCRdb lists only in-frame clones, some missing. Listed for the sample are about 40,000 clones, none seen a single time. The data stem from a study of T cell clonality in common variable immunodeficiency. Findings and limits, study-wide: Compared with controls, CVID subjects had fewer shared TCRbeta clones. TCRbeta clonality was increased in CVID versus healthy controls.

This CDR3 is 14 amino acids long. The germline V gene has CDR1 LNHDA and CDR2 SQIVND (reference sequence). V lost 5 bases to trimming and J lost 4 bases, with 15 bases between them. The receptor was isolated from a person aged 18 to 70 in good health. The chain combines TRBV19 with TRBJ2-7; possibly TRBD1 for D (6 bases). Source material: peripheral blood mononuclear cells. CDR3 DNA (partial): TGTGCCAGTAGTGAGACAGGCCTTCGGTACGAG. Amino acids: CASSETGLRYE. The full CDR3 sequence reads CASSETGLRYEQYF.